The rows below give T cell receptor beta chains drawn from one sample of a study of PD-1 blockade in classical Hodgkin lymphoma. Libraries were prepared by immunoSEQ multiplex PCR; TCRdb keeps only in-frame clonotypes and omits some of them. Here the sample spans some 100,000 clones, about 89% being singletons. Here the sequenced sample was peripheral blood mononuclear cells (PBMCs), taken before the second cycle of nivolumab. The source of these receptors is a human donor with classical Hodgkin lymphoma. Each CDR3 is given with its conserved first and last residue. The D gene is left open where the match is weak.

D	V	J	DNA	CDR3
TRBD1	TRBV28	TRBJ2-3	TGTGCCAGCAGTTTGGACAGGGGCACAGATACGCAGTATTTT	CASSLDRGTDTQYF
NA	TRBV6-5	TRBJ1-6	TGTGCCAGCAGTTACAACTCAGGGAATAGGGATTCACCCCTCCACTTT	CASSYNSGNRDSPLHF
NA	TRBV6-5	TRBJ1-2	TGTGCCAGCACTTACTCAGGCTATGGCTACACCTTC	CASTYSGYGYTF
NA	TRBV19	TRBJ2-7	TGTGCCAGTAGTATAACGGCTGCCAGCTCCTACGAGCAGTACTTC	CASSITAASSYEQYF
NA	TRBV6-5	TRBJ1-5	TGTGCCAGCAGACTTACAGGCCCTAATCAGCCCCAGCATTTT	CASRLTGPNQPQHF
TRBD1	TRBV19	TRBJ2-1	TGTGCCAGTAGTATGCCGGGACAGGGTATCAATGAGCAGTTCTTC	CASSMPGQGINEQFF
NA	TRBV7-2	TRBJ2-2	TGTGCCAGCAGCTCCGTCGCGCACAGGAACACCGGGGAGCTGTTTTTT	CASSSVAHRNTGELFF
TRBD1	TRBV19	TRBJ2-7	TGTGCCAGTAGTATGAACGAGTGGGGACAGCCCTACGAGCAGTACTTC	CASSMNEWGQPYEQYF
NA	TRBV7-9	TRBJ1-2	TGTGCCAGCAGCCCTGACGGCAACTATGGCTACACCTTC	CASSPDGNYGYTF
TRBD1	TRBV18	TRBJ2-5	TGTGCCAGCACTGGACAGGGAAGAGAGACCCAGTACTTC	CASTGQGRETQYF